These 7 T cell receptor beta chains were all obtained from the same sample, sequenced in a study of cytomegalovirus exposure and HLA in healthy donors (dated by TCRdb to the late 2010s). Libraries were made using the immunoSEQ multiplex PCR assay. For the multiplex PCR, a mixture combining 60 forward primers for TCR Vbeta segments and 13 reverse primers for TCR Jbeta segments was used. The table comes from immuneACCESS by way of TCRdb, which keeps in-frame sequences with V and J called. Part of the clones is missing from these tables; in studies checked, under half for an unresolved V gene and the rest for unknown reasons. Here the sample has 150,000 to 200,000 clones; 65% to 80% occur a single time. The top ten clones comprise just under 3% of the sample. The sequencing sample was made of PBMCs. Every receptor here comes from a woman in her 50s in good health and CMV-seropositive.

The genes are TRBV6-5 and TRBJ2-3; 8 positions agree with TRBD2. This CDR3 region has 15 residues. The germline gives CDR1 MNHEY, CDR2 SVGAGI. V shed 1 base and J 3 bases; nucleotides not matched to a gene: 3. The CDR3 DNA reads TGTGCCAGCAGTTACTGGCGGGGGGATACAGATACGCAGTATTTT. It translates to CASSYWRGDTDTQYF.

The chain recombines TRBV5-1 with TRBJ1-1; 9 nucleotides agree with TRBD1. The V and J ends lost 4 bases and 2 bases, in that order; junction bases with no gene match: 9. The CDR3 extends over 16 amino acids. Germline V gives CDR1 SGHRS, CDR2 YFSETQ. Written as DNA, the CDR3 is TGCGCCAGCAGCAACAGGGAGGGACAGGGAAACACTGAAGCTTTCTTT. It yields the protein CASSNREGQGNTEAFF.

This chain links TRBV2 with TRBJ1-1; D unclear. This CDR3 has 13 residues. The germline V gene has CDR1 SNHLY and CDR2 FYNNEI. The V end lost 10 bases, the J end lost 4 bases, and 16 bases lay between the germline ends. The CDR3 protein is CATLGDSGTEAFF. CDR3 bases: TGTGCCACCCTCGGGGATAGCGGCACTGAAGCTTTCTTT. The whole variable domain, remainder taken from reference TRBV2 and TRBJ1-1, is EPEVTQTPSHQVTQMGQEVILRCVPISNHLYFYWYRQILGQKVEFLVSFYNNEISEKSEIFDDQFSVERPDGSNFTLKIRSTKLEDSAMYFCATLGDSGTEAFFGQGTRLTVV.

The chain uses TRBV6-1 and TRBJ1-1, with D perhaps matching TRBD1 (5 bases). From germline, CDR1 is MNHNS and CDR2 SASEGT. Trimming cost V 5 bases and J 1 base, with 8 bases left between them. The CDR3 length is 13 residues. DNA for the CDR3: TGTGCCAGCAGTCGACAGCCGAACACTGAAGCTTTCTTT. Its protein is CASSRQPNTEAFF.

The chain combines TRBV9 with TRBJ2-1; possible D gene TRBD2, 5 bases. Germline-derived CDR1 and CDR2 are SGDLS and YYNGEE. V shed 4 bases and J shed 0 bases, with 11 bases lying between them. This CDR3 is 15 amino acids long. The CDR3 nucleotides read TGTGCCAGCAGCTCGGACTGGAGCTCCTACAATGAGCAGTTCTTC. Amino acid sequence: CASSSDWSSYNEQFF.

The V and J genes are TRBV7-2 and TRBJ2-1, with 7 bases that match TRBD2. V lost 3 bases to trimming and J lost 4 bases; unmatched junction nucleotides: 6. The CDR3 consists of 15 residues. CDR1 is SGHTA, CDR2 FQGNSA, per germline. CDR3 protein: CASSLELAYYNEQFF. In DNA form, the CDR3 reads TGTGCCAGCAGCTTGGAACTAGCGTATTACAATGAGCAGTTCTTC.

The CDR3 DNA reads TGCGCCAGCAGCCAAGGGGTGGCTTCGGGTAGAGAGACCCAGTACTTC. Residues: CASSQGVASGRETQYF. The rearrangement joins TRBV4-1 to TRBJ2-5; D gene uncertain. The germline CDR1 and CDR2 sequences are MGHRA and YSYEKL. V was trimmed by 1 base and J by 4 bases, leaving 16 bases between them. The CDR3 runs to 16 residues.